A single sample is the source of the 29 T cell receptor beta chains below, sequenced in a study of control samples from healthy donors and cancer patients. Assay: immunoSEQ multiplex PCR; the TCRdb copy retains only in-frame clones and omits some. The sample records around 53,000 clones, approximately 86% being singletons. Source material: PBMCs. The receptors shown here come from a man in his fifties or sixties with head and neck cancer.

Relative to its sample, this clone is medium-sized (0.01 to 0.1%). The V and J genes are TRBV7-9 and TRBJ1-3; 8 bases match TRBD1. The CDR3 runs to 15 residues. The V and J ends lost 2 bases and 2 bases, in that order; junction bases with no gene match: 2. Per the germline V gene, CDR1 is SEHNR and CDR2 is FQNEAQ (reference sequence). CDR3 in amino acids: CASSLQGATGNTIYF. The CDR3 nucleotides are TGTGCCAGCAGCTTACAGGGGGCAACTGGAAACACCATATATTTT.

The gene calls are TRBV15 and TRBJ2-3, with 12 bases fitting TRBD1. The CDR3 is 16 amino acids. Germline trimming cut 5 bases from V and 4 bases from J; bases unmatched to any gene: 7. The germline CDR1 and CDR2 sequences are LNHNV and YYDKDF (reference sequence). Here the CDR3 reads CATSRFGDRGPDTQYF. The CDR3 nucleotides read TGTGCCACCAGCCGGTTTGGGGACAGGGGGCCAGATACGCAGTATTTT.

The gene calls are TRBV7-9 and TRBJ1-5; tentatively, D is TRBD1 (6 bases). Germline CDR1 reads SEHNR; CDR2 reads FQNEAQ (reference sequence). V lost 5 bases to trimming and J lost 3 bases, with 11 bases between them. The CDR3 runs 14 residues. CDR3 nucleotide sequence: TGTGCCAGCAGCCGAGGGGGGAACAATCAGCCCCAGCATTTT. It encodes CASSRGGNNQPQHF.

V gene TRBV19 combines with J gene TRBJ2-6; possible D gene TRBD1, 6 bases. This CDR3 is built from 17 residues. The V and J ends lost 5 bases and 2 bases respectively, with 16 bases between them. Germline V lookup: CDR1 LNHDA, CDR2 SQIVND (reference sequence). CDR3 sequence (DNA): TGTGCCAGTAGTCCCCCAGGGGATTACCCTGGGGCCAACGTCCTGACTTTC. It is translated as CASSPPGDYPGANVLTF.

The chain recombines TRBV6-2 or TRBV6-3 with TRBJ1-1; perhaps TRBD1 as D (5 bases). This CDR3 is built from 14 residues. V lost 6 bases to trimming and J lost 4 bases, with 15 bases between them. Germline assignment: CDR1 MNHEY and CDR2 SVGEGT. The CDR3 loop reads CASSRLRDGTEAFF. In nucleotides, the CDR3 is TGTGCCAGCAGCAGACTCCGGGACGGCACTGAAGCTTTCTTT.

V gene TRBV12-3 or TRBV12-4 combines with J gene TRBJ1-1, with no clear D. This CDR3 region has 13 residues. Between the trimmed V and J ends, which lost 3 bases and 1 base, there was a span of 6 bases. CDR3 residues: CASSFQTNTEAFF. The CDR3, as DNA: TGTGCCAGCAGTTTTCAGACGAACACTGAAGCTTTCTTT.

The chain couples TRBV2 to TRBJ2-1; a possible D gene is TRBD2 (6 bases). Trimming removed 3 bases at V and 13 bases at J, with 10 bases between. CDR3 length: 11 amino acids. CDR1 SNHLY and CDR2 FYNNEI come from the germline V gene. As DNA, the CDR3 is TGTGCCAGCAGTGAGAGACTAGGACAGTTCTTC. Protein sequence: CASSERLGQFF.

The V call is TRBV4-3, the J call TRBJ2-2, with TRBD2 as a possible D gene (5 bases). This CDR3 spans 19 amino acids. The germline V gene encodes CDR1 LGHNA and CDR2 YSLEER. V was pared by 0 bases and J by 1 base, with 18 bases between. The CDR3 sequence is CASSQDIVGKTKNTGELFF. The DNA of the CDR3 is TGCGCCAGCAGCCAAGATATAGTCGGGAAGACTAAGAACACCGGGGAGCTGTTTTTT.

The genes are TRBV30 and TRBJ2-5; no reliable D call. Germline V gene lookup returns CDR1 GTSNPN and CDR2 SVGIG (reference sequence). Trimming stripped 0 bases from V and 6 bases from J, with 11 bases between. The CDR3 extends over 13 amino acids. The chain's CDR3 is CAWSVVGVKTQYF. CDR3 in DNA: TGTGCCTGGAGTGTCGTTGGCGTAAAGACCCAGTACTTC.

The chain links TRBV24-1 to TRBJ2-7; TRBD2 is a possible D gene (5 bases). The CDR3 runs to 14 residues. Looked up from germline, CDR1 is KGHDR and CDR2 is SFDVKD. V lost 3 bases, J lost 4 bases, and 12 bases lay in between. The CDR3 DNA reads TGTGCCACCAGTGATACAAACCGGGGTTACGAGCAGTACTTC. Amino acids: CATSDTNRGYEQYF.

This chain links TRBV12-3 or TRBV12-4 with TRBJ2-5; D is undetermined. The CDR3 has 11 amino acids. Trimming shortened V by 4 bases and J by 5 bases, and 5 bases separated the two germline ends. The DNA for the CDR3 is TGTGCCAGCAGTTCTTTGGAGACCCAGTACTTC. It translates to CASSSLETQYF.

The rearrangement joins TRBV7-2 to TRBJ2-2, with a possible D match to TRBD2 (8 bases). CDR1 is SGHTA and CDR2 is FQGNSA in the germline V gene. The CDR3 is made up of 17 amino acids. Trimming pared 7 bases from V and 2 bases from J, leaving 20 bases between. DNA for the CDR3: TGTGCCAGCACCTCCCGGGAGGGACAGACTAACACCGGGGAGCTGTTTTTT. It encodes CASTSREGQTNTGELFF.

The chain recombines TRBV7-9 with TRBJ1-6; no definite D call. The CDR3 is 16 amino acids. V dropped 6 bases and J dropped 1 base, with 13 bases sitting between them. The germline V gene has CDR1 SEHNR and CDR2 FQNEAQ (reference sequence). The CDR3 coding sequence is TGTGCCAGCAGGGATAGCTTGGGTTCCTATAATTCACCCCTCCACTTT. It codes for CASRDSLGSYNSPLHF.

The chain is built from TRBV5-1 and TRBJ2-5; no clear D. Between the trimmed V and J ends, which lost 0 bases and 2 bases, there was a span of 11 bases. Germline V CDR1 and CDR2: SGHRS, YFSETQ. The CDR3 is made up of 15 amino acids. The DNA for the CDR3 is TGCGCCAGCAGCTTGGACCGTCCCCATCAAGAGACCCAGTACTTC. Its protein product is CASSLDRPHQETQYF. Combining the CDR3 with reference TRBV5-1 and TRBJ2-5 gives the whole variable domain KAGVTQTPRYLIKTRGQQVTLSCSPISGHRSVSWYQQTPGQGLQFLFEYFSETQRNKGNFPGRFSGRQFSNSRSEMNVSTLELGDSALYLCASSLDRPHQETQYFGPGTRLLVL.

This clone was seen only a few times. The chain carries TRBV5-4 and TRBJ1-2; D call uncertain. The length of the CDR3 is 14 residues. The germline gives CDR1 SGHNT, CDR2 YYREEE (reference sequence). Trimming shortened V by 2 bases and J by 6 bases, and 14 bases separated the two germline ends. CDR3 in amino acids: CASSFPARTNGYTF. CDR3 sequence (DNA): TGTGCCAGCAGCTTTCCCGCCAGGACCAATGGCTACACCTTC.

The gene calls are TRBV5-8 and TRBJ1-1; D is ambiguous. This CDR3 comprises 13 residues. Germline CDR1 is SGHTS and CDR2 is YDEGEE. V was clipped by 1 base and J by 5 bases, with 9 bases between them. CDR3 in DNA: TGTGCCAGCAGCTTGATCGGAGGAACTGAAGCTTTCTTT. As protein: CASSLIGGTEAFF. Complete variable domain (other parts from reference TRBV5-8 and TRBJ1-1): EAGVTQSPTHLIKTRGQQATLRCSPISGHTSVYWYQQALGLGLQFLLWYDEGEERNRGNFPPRFSGRQFPNYSSELNVNALELEDSALYLCASSLIGGTEAFFGQGTRLTVV.

The chain carries TRBV6-5 and TRBJ2-5, with D possibly being TRBD1 (6 bases). Germline CDR1 and CDR2: MNHEY and SVGAGI. CDR3 size: 14 residues. Deletions cut 3 bases from V and 4 bases from J, with 12 bases between. This chain's CDR3 is CASSYAQGGETQYF. The CDR3 DNA reads TGTGCCAGCAGTTATGCACAGGGCGGAGAGACCCAGTACTTC.

This clone was detected only once. The chain recombines TRBV19 with TRBJ2-5, with D possibly matching TRBD1 (6 bases). Trimming took 2 bases from V and 1 from J, leaving 8 bases between them. Germline-derived CDR1 and CDR2 are LNHDA and SQIVND (reference sequence). The CDR3 loop spans 14 amino acids. As DNA, the CDR3 is TGTGCCAGTAGTATACAGGGGACCCAAGAGACCCAGTACTTC. Its protein product is CASSIQGTQETQYF.

The V gene is TRBV7-3, the J gene TRBJ2-7, with 14 positions matching TRBD2. The junction had 5 bases not matched to a gene; V was cut back by 1 base and J by 0 bases. The length of the CDR3 is 18 residues. Germline values: CDR1 SGHTA, CDR2 FQGTGA. The CDR3 sequence: CASSLRGTSGSVSYEQYF. The CDR3 DNA reads as TGTGCCAGCAGCTTAAGGGGGACTAGCGGGAGTGTCTCCTACGAGCAGTACTTC.

This clone was recorded only once. The rearrangement joins TRBV19 to TRBJ1-1, with D uncertain. Trimming took 5 bases from V and 2 from J, leaving 9 bases between them. CDR1 LNHDA and CDR2 SQIVND come from the germline V gene (reference sequence). This CDR3 has 13 amino acids. This chain's CDR3 is CASSLGRNTEAFF. As DNA, the CDR3 is TGTGCCAGTAGTTTGGGAAGAAACACTGAAGCTTTCTTT.

Turning to this clone: The sample contains more than one DNA sequence encoding this CDR3. The chain has TRBV5-1 and TRBJ2-7; D possibly corresponds to TRBD2 (5 bases). The V and J ends lost 4 bases and 3 bases respectively, with 14 bases between them. From germline, CDR1 is SGHRS and CDR2 YFSETQ. The length of the CDR3 is 14 residues. DNA of the CDR3: TGCGCCAGCAGCCTGGTCGGCGGACTCTACGAGCAGTACTTC. This gives the protein CASSLVGGLYEQYF.

The rearrangement links TRBV12-3 or TRBV12-4 to TRBJ2-3; D gene unclear. The V end was cut by 6 bases, the J end by 1 base, with 2 bases between. The length of the CDR3 is 11 residues. The CDR3 loop reads CASSRTDTQYF. The CDR3 DNA is TGTGCCAGCAGCCGCACAGATACGCAGTATTTT.

The V and J genes are TRBV9 and TRBJ2-2, with 7 bases that match TRBD2. The CDR3 spans 17 residues. V trimming: 4 bases; J trimming: 0 bases; junction bases outside the gene matches: 9. The germline gives CDR1 SGDLS, CDR2 YYNGEE. CDR3 sequence (DNA): TGTGCCAGCAGCCCCCTCTGGAGCGGGACGAACACCGGGGAGCTGTTTTTT. Translating gives CASSPLWSGTNTGELFF.

The chain combines TRBV27 with TRBJ1-4; possibly TRBD1 for D (5 bases). V gave up 5 bases and J gave up 1 base, with 8 bases separating them. Per germline, CDR1 MNHEY and CDR2 SMNVEV (reference sequence). This CDR3 comprises 14 residues. The CDR3 coding sequence is TGTGCCAGCAGTCGGGGGAGAACTAATGAAAAACTGTTTTTT. Amino acids: CASSRGRTNEKLFF.

The genes are TRBV21-1 and TRBJ1-5. TRBV21-1 is a pseudogene locus. This CDR3 is built from 24 residues. The CDR3 bases are TGTGCCAGCAGCTCCGAACAACGGAGTCAGTTATCAGGCCTCGTTAGATATAGCAATCAGCCCCAGCATTTT. Amino acids: CASSSEQRSQLSGLVRYSNQPQHF.

The chain links TRBV25-1 to TRBJ1-6, with 8 bases fitting TRBD1. This CDR3 has 15 residues. V lost 3 bases and J lost 8; bases outside the gene matches: 6. Per germline, CDR1 MGHDK and CDR2 SYGVNS. The CDR3 DNA reads TGTGCCAGCAGTGACTACAGGGGGACCGATTCACCCCTCCACTTT. Translating it yields CASSDYRGTDSPLHF.

This rearrangement joins TRBV19 to TRBJ1-5, with a tentative D call TRBD1 (5 bases). CDR3 length: 16 amino acids. V was clipped by 4 bases and J by 4 bases, with 17 bases between them. The germline gives CDR1 LNHDA, CDR2 SQIVND (reference sequence). The CDR3 protein is CASSTSHGTVNQPQHF. As DNA, the CDR3 is TGTGCCAGTAGTACGTCCCATGGGACTGTTAATCAGCCCCAGCATTTT.

This clone was recorded once. V and J are TRBV29-1 and TRBJ1-1, with D possibly matching TRBD1 (5 bases). The CDR3 runs 13 residues. Trimming pared 5 bases from V and 0 bases from J, leaving 10 bases between. The germline gives CDR1 SQVTM, CDR2 ANQGSEA. The CDR3 region has the DNA TGCAGCGTTCGGGGCAGGGTGAACACTGAAGCTTTCTTT. It codes for CSVRGRVNTEAFF.

V is TRBV5-6 and J is TRBJ2-2; 7 bases match TRBD2. Germline assignment: CDR1 SGHDT and CDR2 YYEEEE. This CDR3 is built from 18 residues. With V trimmed by 3 bases and J by 5 bases, 16 bases remained unmatched. The CDR3 region is CASSSLPGRAIRTGELFF. In DNA form, the CDR3 reads TGTGCCAGCAGCTCCCTACCGGGGAGGGCCATTAGAACCGGGGAGCTGTTTTTT.